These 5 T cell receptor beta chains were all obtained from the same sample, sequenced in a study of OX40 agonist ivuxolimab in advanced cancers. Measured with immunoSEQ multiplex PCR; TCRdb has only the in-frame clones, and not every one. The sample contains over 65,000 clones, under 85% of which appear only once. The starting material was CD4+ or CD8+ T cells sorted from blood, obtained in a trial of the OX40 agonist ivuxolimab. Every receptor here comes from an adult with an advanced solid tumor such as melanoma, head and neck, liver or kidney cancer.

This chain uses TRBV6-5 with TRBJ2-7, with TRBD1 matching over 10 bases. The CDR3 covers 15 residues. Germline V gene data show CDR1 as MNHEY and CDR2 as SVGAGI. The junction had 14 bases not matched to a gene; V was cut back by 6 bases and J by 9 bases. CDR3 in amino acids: CASRRRQGALAVQYF. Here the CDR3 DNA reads TGTGCCAGCAGGCGCCGACAGGGGGCTCTAGCCGTGCAGTACTTC.

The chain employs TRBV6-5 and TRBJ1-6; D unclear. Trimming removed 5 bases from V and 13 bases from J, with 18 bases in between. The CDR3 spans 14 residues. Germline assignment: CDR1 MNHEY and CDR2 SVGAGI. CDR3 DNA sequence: TGTGCCAGCAGTCGTGATGAAGACCGGTCTCCCCTCCACTTT. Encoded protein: CASSRDEDRSPLHF.

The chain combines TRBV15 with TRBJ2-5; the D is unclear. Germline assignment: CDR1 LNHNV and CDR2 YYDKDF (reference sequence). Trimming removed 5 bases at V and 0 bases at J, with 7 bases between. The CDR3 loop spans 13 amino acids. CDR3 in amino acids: CATSLQYQETQYF. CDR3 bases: TGTGCCACCAGCTTACAATACCAAGAGACCCAGTACTTC.

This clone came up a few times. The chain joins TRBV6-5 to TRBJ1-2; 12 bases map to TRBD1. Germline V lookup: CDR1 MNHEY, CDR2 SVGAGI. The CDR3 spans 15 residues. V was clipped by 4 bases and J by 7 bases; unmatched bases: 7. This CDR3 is CASSSTGQGAAGYTF. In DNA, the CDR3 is TGTGCCAGCAGTTCCACGGGACAGGGGGCTGCTGGCTACACCTTC.

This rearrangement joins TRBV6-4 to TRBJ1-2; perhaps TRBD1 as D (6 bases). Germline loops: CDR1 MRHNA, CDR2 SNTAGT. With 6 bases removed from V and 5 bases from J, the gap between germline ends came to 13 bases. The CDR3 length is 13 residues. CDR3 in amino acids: CASRDLGTYGYTF. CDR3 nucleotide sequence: TGTGCCAGCAGAGACCTCGGGACATATGGCTACACCTTC.